Below are 26 T cell receptor beta chains sequenced from a single sample in a study of blood T cell repertoires in COVID-19 (dated by TCRdb to the early 2020s). The library was generated by the immunoSEQ multiplex PCR assay. Sourced from immuneACCESS, this table was stored by TCRdb with only in-frame sequences that have V and J called. A share of the clones is absent; for the studies checked, an unresolved V gene accounts for under half, and the remainder has no known explanation. Here the sample has approximately 250,000 clones; roughly 86% occur a single time. The top ten clones comprise 1.6% of the sample. The sequenced material came from peripheral blood. The origin of the receptors is an older woman who had recovered from COVID-19.

The V call is TRBV6-5, the J call TRBJ2-7; D perhaps matches TRBD2 (5 bases). Germline CDR1 MNHEY, CDR2 SVGAGI. Trimming stripped 5 bases from V and 3 bases from J, with 11 bases between. CDR3 size: 13 residues. The CDR3 here is CASSSGRIYEQYF. The CDR3 nucleotides are TGTGCCAGCAGTAGCGGACGGATCTACGAGCAGTACTTC.

The chain couples TRBV9 to TRBJ2-1; perhaps TRBD1 as D (5 bases). CDR1 SGDLS and CDR2 YYNGEE come from the germline V gene. The CDR3 is made up of 15 amino acids. V was cut by 2 bases and J by 1 base, with 10 bases left in between. The CDR3 nucleotides are TGTGCCAGCAGCGTGAGTTCAGGGTCCTACAATGAGCAGTTCTTC. As protein: CASSVSSGSYNEQFF.

This chain joins TRBV5-1 and TRBJ1-6, with D uncertain. This CDR3 is 14 amino acids long. CDR1 SGHRS and CDR2 YFSETQ come from the germline V gene. V lost 0 bases to trimming and J lost 5 bases, with 6 bases between them. The CDR3 region is CASSLGADNSPLHF. The CDR3 coding sequence is TGCGCCAGCAGCTTGGGGGCAGATAATTCACCCCTCCACTTT.

J is TRBJ2-4 and V is TRBV6-5; perhaps TRBD2 as D (5 bases). Germline V CDR1 and CDR2: MNHEY, SVGAGI. The CDR3 has 13 amino acids. Trimming took off 6 bases at V and 6 bases at J, with 12 bases between the two ends. In DNA, the CDR3 is TGTGCCAGCAGGGTGGAGGCAACAAACATTCAGTACTTC. It is translated as CASRVEATNIQYF.

The chain has TRBV5-6 and TRBJ1-6, with D hard to call. Germline CDR1 is SGHDT and CDR2 is YYEEEE. V was clipped by 4 bases and J by 7 bases, with 18 bases between them. The CDR3 extends over 16 amino acids. The CDR3 region has the DNA TGTGCCAGCAGCCTAGGCCCGGGAGTAGGAAATTCACCCCTCCACTTT. It encodes CASSLGPGVGNSPLHF.

This chain joins TRBV7-2 and TRBJ2-2, with 9 positions matching TRBD1. Germline CDR1 is SGHTA and CDR2 is FQGNSA. The CDR3 length is 15 residues. V trimming: 6 bases; J trimming: 5 bases; junction bases outside the gene matches: 7. The CDR3 DNA is TGTGCCAGCAGTTCCGGGACAGGGAAGACCGGGGAGCTGTTTTTT. Encoded protein: CASSSGTGKTGELFF.

The CDR3 DNA sequence: TGTGCCAGCAGCCAAGGAGGGACCCAGTACTTC. As protein: CASSQGGTQYF. V and J are TRBV3-1 (or the pseudogene TRBV3-2) and TRBJ2-5; D remains unclear. Germline V CDR1 and CDR2: LGHDT, YNNKEL (reference sequence). Trimming pared 1 base from V and 7 bases from J, leaving 4 bases between. The CDR3 loop spans 11 amino acids.

This CDR3 is CASSVNAQGRLTNTGELFF. DNA for the CDR3: TGTGCCAGCAGCGTAAATGCTCAGGGGCGATTGACGAACACCGGGGAGCTGTTTTTT. The chain joins TRBV9 to TRBJ2-2; TRBD1 might be the D (6 bases). Germline loops: CDR1 SGDLS, CDR2 YYNGEE. Trimming took off 1 base at V and 0 bases at J, with 19 bases between the two ends. The CDR3 loop spans 19 amino acids.

The rearrangement links TRBV11-1 to TRBJ2-7, with TRBD1 matching over 7 bases. The trim removed 5 bases at V and 2 bases at J, leaving 6 bases unmatched. The CDR3 length is 14 residues. CDR1 is SGHAT and CDR2 is FQDESV in the germline V gene (reference sequence). In nucleotides, the CDR3 is TGTGCCAGCAGCCTTGCAGGGGGAGCCTACGAGCAGTACTTC. This sequence encodes CASSLAGGAYEQYF.

The rearrangement uses TRBV5-1 and TRBJ1-1; D not resolved. The CDR3 runs to 13 residues. The V gene lost 3 bases and the J gene lost 0 bases, with 6 bases spanning the gap. Germline loops: CDR1 SGHRS, CDR2 YFSETQ. Here the CDR3 reads CASSSWLNTEAFF. The CDR3, as DNA: TGCGCCAGCAGCTCCTGGCTGAACACTGAAGCTTTCTTT.

The rearrangement uses TRBV4-2 and TRBJ1-2; no firm D call. Germline CDR1 and CDR2: LGHNA and YNFKEQ. V was trimmed by 1 base and J by 3 bases, leaving 9 bases between them. The CDR3 length is 14 residues. The CDR3 here is CASSQAAGDYGYTF. CDR3 DNA: TGTGCCAGCAGCCAAGCGGCAGGTGACTATGGCTACACCTTC.

The V gene is TRBV5-1, the J gene TRBJ1-5, with D unclear. CDR3 length: 17 residues. Germline CDR1 SGHRS, CDR2 YFSETQ. Trimming shortened V by 1 base and J by 2 bases, and 16 bases separated the two germline ends. CDR3 region: CASSLMPTVSRNQPQHF. CDR3 in DNA: TGCGCCAGCAGCTTGATGCCCACAGTGTCCCGCAATCAGCCCCAGCATTTT.

The chain links TRBV29-1 to TRBJ2-5; TRBD2 is a possible D gene (5 bases). The length of the CDR3 is 13 residues. Germline CDR1 reads SQVTM; CDR2 reads ANQGSEA. Trimming removed 3 bases at V and 3 bases at J, with 11 bases between. CDR3 bases: TGCAGCGTTGACCCTGGAGGCGAAGAGACCCAGTACTTC. Its translation: CSVDPGGEETQYF.

In DNA form, the CDR3 reads TGTGCCAGCAGCTTGACTAGCGGGGGATTCACAGATACGCAGTATTTT. It codes for CASSLTSGGFTDTQYF. The chain has TRBV7-3 and TRBJ2-3; 12 bases map to TRBD2. The CDR3 runs to 16 residues. The germline V gene has CDR1 SGHTA and CDR2 FQGTGA. V shed 3 bases, J shed 2 bases, and the junction held 3 bases outside the gene matches.

This chain uses TRBV5-1 with TRBJ2-2, with a possible D match to TRBD1 (5 bases). Germline assignment: CDR1 SGHRS and CDR2 YFSETQ. V was clipped by 2 bases and J by 4 bases, with 12 bases between them. The CDR3 covers 15 residues. The CDR3 is CASSFQAQGTGELFF. In DNA, the CDR3 is TGCGCCAGCAGCTTTCAGGCCCAGGGCACCGGGGAGCTGTTTTTT. Looking up the rest from reference TRBV5-1 and TRBJ2-2 gives the full variable domain: KAGVTQTPRYLIKTRGQQVTLSCSPISGHRSVSWYQQTPGQGLQFLFEYFSETQRNKGNFPGRFSGRQFSNSRSEMNVSTLELGDSALYLCASSFQAQGTGELFFGEGSRLTVL.

This clone showed up just a few times. The V gene is TRBV10-2, the J gene TRBJ2-7; tentatively, D is TRBD1 (5 bases). Germline values: CDR1 WSHSY, CDR2 SAAADI. The CDR3 covers 14 residues. Trimming removed 2 bases at V and 2 bases at J, with 10 bases between. The CDR3 bases are TGCGCCAGCAGTGAGGTCATACAGGCCTACGAGCAGTACTTC. It encodes CASSEVIQAYEQYF.

This chain joins TRBV5-8 and TRBJ2-3; maybe TRBD1 (5 bases). V was trimmed by 2 bases and J by 3 bases, leaving 13 bases between them. Germline values: CDR1 SGHTS, CDR2 YDEGEE. The CDR3 totals 15 residues. The DNA for the CDR3 is TGTGCCAGCAGCTTAGAACAGGTGTGGACAGATACGCAGTATTTT. Residues: CASSLEQVWTDTQYF.

The chain is built from TRBV2 and TRBJ1-3; TRBD1 might be the D (6 bases). The CDR3 totals 18 residues. The germline V gene has CDR1 SNHLY and CDR2 FYNNEI. Trimming removed 5 bases at V and 0 bases at J, with 20 bases between. The CDR3 DNA reads as TGTGCCAGCAGTAACAGGGATAGTAAATCCTACTCTGGAAACACCATATATTTT. Residues: CASSNRDSKSYSGNTIYF.

V is TRBV3-1 (or the pseudogene TRBV3-2) and J is TRBJ2-3, with D tentatively TRBD1 (5 bases). CDR3 length equals 14 residues. Germline V CDR1 and CDR2: LGHDT, YNNKEL (reference sequence). Trimming pared 7 bases from V and 2 bases from J, leaving 13 bases between. CDR3 coding DNA: TGTGCCAGCAAAAGGGGAATTTTCACAGATACGCAGTATTTT. It specifies CASKRGIFTDTQYF.

The chain has TRBV7-2 and TRBJ2-5; D is possibly TRBD1 (6 bases). The germline V gene encodes CDR1 SGHTA and CDR2 FQGNSA. The CDR3 runs to 15 residues. The V end lost 5 bases, the J end lost 4 bases, and 17 bases lay between the germline ends. The CDR3 spells CASSQRQELRETQYF. In DNA, the CDR3 is TGTGCCAGCAGCCAAAGACAGGAGCTAAGAGAGACCCAGTACTTC.

The chain uses TRBV5-1 and TRBJ1-6, with D perhaps matching TRBD1 (5 bases). The V end was cut by 1 base, the J end by 9 bases, with 20 bases between. Germline V gene data show CDR1 as SGHRS and CDR2 as YFSETQ. The CDR3 is made up of 17 amino acids. The CDR3 nucleotides are TGCGCCAGCAGCTTGCCCAGGAGGGAAGCTGGGGGTTCACCCCTCCACTTT. This gives the protein CASSLPRREAGGSPLHF.

There are a few counts of this clone. This chain links TRBV7-2 with TRBJ1-2, with 7 positions matching TRBD1. The CDR3 covers 15 residues. V trimming: 1 base; J trimming: 4 bases; junction bases outside the gene matches: 6. Germline V lookup: CDR1 SGHTA, CDR2 FQGNSA. The CDR3 region has the DNA TGTGCCAGCAGCTTAGGCCCAGGGGGACGCTATGGCTACACCTTC. Translating it yields CASSLGPGGRYGYTF.

This clone occurred many times. The rearrangement joins TRBV7-6 to TRBJ2-5, with 10 nucleotides matching TRBD2. Germline V gene lookup returns CDR1 SGHVS and CDR2 FNYEAQ. After removal of 5 bases from V and 5 bases from J, the junction contained 8 bases not matched to a gene. This CDR3 is 15 amino acids long. Here the CDR3 reads CASSDKRGGRETQYF. In DNA form, the CDR3 reads TGTGCCAGCAGCGATAAGCGGGGGGGCCGCGAGACCCAGTACTTC.

The genes are TRBV29-1 and TRBJ2-7; D not certain. CDR1 and CDR2 (germline): SQVTM, ANQGSEA. This CDR3 is built from 11 residues. The V end was cut by 8 bases, the J end by 2 bases, with 10 bases between. The CDR3 is CSLGPPYEQYF. CDR3 nucleotides: TGCAGCCTAGGCCCGCCCTACGAGCAGTACTTC.

This clone has only one observation. CDR3 sequence: CASSPGRISYGYTF. Here the CDR3 DNA reads TGTGCCAGCAGCCCCGGCAGGATATCCTATGGCTACACCTTC. This rearrangement joins TRBV7-2 to TRBJ1-2, with D hard to call. Trimming left V 5 bases short and J 4 bases short, with 14 bases between. This CDR3 has 14 residues. Germline CDR1 is SGHTA and CDR2 is FQGNSA. The complete variable domain, with remaining parts taken from reference TRBV7-2 and TRBJ1-2, reads GAGVSQSPSNKVTEKGKDVELRCDPISGHTALYWYRQSLGQGLEFLIYFQGNSAPDKSGLPSDRFSAERTGGSVSTLTIQRTQQEDSAVYLCASSPGRISYGYTFGSGTRLTVV.

This sequence joins TRBV7-2 and TRBJ2-3; 8 bases are a match to TRBD1. Trimming cost V 1 base and J 1 base; bases outside gene matches: 1. The CDR3 length is 15 residues. Germline V gene data show CDR1 as SGHTA and CDR2 as FQGNSA. The CDR3 nucleotides are TGTGCCAGCAGCTTAGAGGACAGGGGCACAGATACGCAGTATTTT. It specifies CASSLEDRGTDTQYF.